These 7 T cell receptor beta chains share one sample of origin, sequenced in a study of OX40 agonist ivuxolimab in advanced cancers. Measured with immunoSEQ multiplex PCR; TCRdb has only the in-frame clones, and not every one. The sample holds about 40,000 clones, more than 70% seen once. The specimen comprised CD4+ or CD8+ T cells sorted from blood, sampled in a trial of the OX40 agonist ivuxolimab. The receptors stem from an adult with an advanced solid tumor such as melanoma, head and neck, liver or kidney cancer.

The chain's CDR3 is CASSLTTRGSTDTQYF. The CDR3 DNA reads as TGTGCCAGCAGCTTGACGACTAGGGGTAGCACAGATACGCAGTATTTT. The gene calls are TRBV4-2 and TRBJ2-3; maybe TRBD2 (6 bases). The CDR3 totals 16 residues. Germline V CDR1 and CDR2: LGHNA, YNFKEQ. Trimming took 5 bases from V and 0 from J, leaving 15 bases between them.

J is TRBJ1-1 and V is TRBV11-2, with D tentatively TRBD1 (5 bases). This CDR3 has 14 amino acids. Germline values: CDR1 SGHAT, CDR2 FQNNGV. Trimming took 5 bases from V and 3 from J, leaving 13 bases between them. DNA of the CDR3: TGTGCCAGCAGCCAAGCGGCGGGACACACTGAAGCTTTCTTT. This sequence encodes CASSQAAGHTEAFF.

V is TRBV28 and J is TRBJ2-1; D possibly matches TRBD1 or TRBD2 (5 bases each). This CDR3 contains 15 residues. Germline V CDR1 and CDR2: MDHEN, SYDVKM. V lost 5 bases to trimming and J lost 2 bases, with 13 bases between them. CDR3 in amino acids: CASSLPEGPYNEQFF. The CDR3 region has the DNA TGTGCCAGCAGTCTTCCCGAGGGGCCCTACAATGAGCAGTTCTTC.

V and J are TRBV30 and TRBJ1-6; maybe TRBD1 (5 bases). V dropped 5 bases and J dropped 5 bases, with 10 bases sitting between them. The CDR3 runs to 13 residues. In germline, CDR1 is GTSNPN, CDR2 SVGIG (reference sequence). The DNA of the CDR3 is TGTGCCTGGCAACAGGAGGATAATTCACCCCTCCACTTT. It encodes CAWQQEDNSPLHF.

The J gene is TRBJ2-3, the V gene TRBV7-6; 11 nucleotides align to TRBD2. Trimming cost V 5 bases and J 2 bases; bases outside gene matches: 3. The germline CDR1 and CDR2 sequences are SGHVS and FNYEAQ. The CDR3 covers 15 residues. In DNA, the CDR3 is TGTGCCAGCAGCCTTAGCGGGAGGGCCACAGATACGCAGTATTTT. Protein sequence: CASSLSGRATDTQYF.

V is TRBV7-9 and J is TRBJ2-1, with D perhaps TRBD2 (6 bases). V lost 8 bases and J 5 bases, leaving 22 bases between the germline ends. This CDR3 is built from 16 residues. The V gene's germline CDR1 is SEHNR and CDR2 FQNEAQ (reference sequence). The CDR3 bases are TGTGCCAGCCCCCCGGTCGGGGCGGGAATTAACAATGAGCAGTTCTTC. Its translation is CASPPVGAGINNEQFF.

The V gene is TRBV11-2, the J gene TRBJ2-5; a weak D match, TRBD2 (5 bases). Trimming took 3 bases from V and 5 from J, leaving 16 bases between them. The CDR3 runs to 15 residues. The V gene's germline CDR1 is SGHAT and CDR2 FQNNGV. DNA of the CDR3: TGTGCCAGCAGCTTGTCCTTCGCCCCGGGGGAGACCCAGTACTTC. Its translation: CASSLSFAPGETQYF.